This TCR beta chain was retrieved from a study of blood T cell repertoires in COVID-19. Libraries were prepared by immunoSEQ multiplex PCR; TCRdb keeps only in-frame clonotypes and omits some of them. This sample carries about 260,000 clones, about 88% of them seen once, and the ten largest clones take about 5.2%. J lost 7 bases, V lost 2 bases, and 7 bases had no gene match. Germline-derived CDR1 and CDR2 are MNHNY and SVGAGI (reference sequence). The CDR3 length is 15 residues. The sequence came from a woman in her sixties with COVID-19, enrolled during active disease. This sequence joins TRBV6-6 and TRBJ2-1; 8 bases fit TRBD1. The sample was peripheral blood. CDR3 sequence (DNA): TGTGCCAGCAGTTACCCCGGACAGGGCTATAATGAGCAGTTCTTC. Translated, it gives CASSYPGQGYNEQFF.